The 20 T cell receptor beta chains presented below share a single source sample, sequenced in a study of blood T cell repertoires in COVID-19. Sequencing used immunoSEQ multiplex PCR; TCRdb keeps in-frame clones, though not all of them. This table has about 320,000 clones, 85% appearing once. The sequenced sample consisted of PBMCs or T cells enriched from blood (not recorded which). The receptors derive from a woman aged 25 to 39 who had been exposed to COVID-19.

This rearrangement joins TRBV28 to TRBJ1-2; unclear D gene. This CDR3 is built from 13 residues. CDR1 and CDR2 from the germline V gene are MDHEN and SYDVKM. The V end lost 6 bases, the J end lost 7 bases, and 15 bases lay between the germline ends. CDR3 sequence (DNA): TGTGCCAGCAGGCACCGGGAACGAAGTGGCTACACCTTC. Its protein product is CASRHRERSGYTF.

CDR3 in amino acids: CASSTGAAPGAFF. CDR3 DNA sequence: TGTGCCAGCAGTACAGGGGCCGCTCCAGGGGCTTTCTTT. The gene calls are TRBV6-5 and TRBJ1-1; TRBD1 matches 7 bases. The V gene's germline CDR1 is MNHEY and CDR2 SVGAGI. The CDR3 has 13 amino acids. V was pared by 5 bases and J by 11 bases, with 11 bases of the junction left unmatched.

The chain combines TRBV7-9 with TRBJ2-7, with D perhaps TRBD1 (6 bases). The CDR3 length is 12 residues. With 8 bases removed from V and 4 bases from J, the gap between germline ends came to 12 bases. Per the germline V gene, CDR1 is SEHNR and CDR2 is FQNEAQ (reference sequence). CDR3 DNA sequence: TGTGCCAGCCTCGGGCAGGGGTACGAGCAGTACTTC. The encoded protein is CASLGQGYEQYF. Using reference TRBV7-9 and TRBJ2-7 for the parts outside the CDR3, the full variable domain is DTGVSQNPRHKITKRGQNVTFRCDPISEHNRLYWYRQTLGQGPEFLTYFQNEAQLEKSRLLSDRFSAERPKGSFSTLEIQRTEQGDSAMYLCASLGQGYEQYFGPGTRLTVT.

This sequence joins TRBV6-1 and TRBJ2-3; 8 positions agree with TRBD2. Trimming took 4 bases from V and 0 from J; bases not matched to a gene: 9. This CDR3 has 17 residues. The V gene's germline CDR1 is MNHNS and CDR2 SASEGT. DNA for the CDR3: TGTGCCAGCAGTGCCGCGGGGGGAAGGACTAGCACAGATACGCAGTATTTT. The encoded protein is CASSAAGGRTSTDTQYF.

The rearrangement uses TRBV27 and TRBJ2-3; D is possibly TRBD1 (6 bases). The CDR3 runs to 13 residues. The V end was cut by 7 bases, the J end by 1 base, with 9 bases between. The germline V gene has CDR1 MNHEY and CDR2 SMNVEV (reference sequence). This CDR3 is CASNRVGTDTQYF. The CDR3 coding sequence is TGTGCCAGCAACAGGGTCGGCACAGATACGCAGTATTTT.

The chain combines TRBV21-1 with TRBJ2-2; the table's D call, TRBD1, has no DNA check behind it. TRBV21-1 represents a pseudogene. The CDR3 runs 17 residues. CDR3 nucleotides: TGTGCCAGCAGCAAAGATCCGGGGACAGCGAACACCGGGGAGCTGTTTTTT. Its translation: CASSKDPGTANTGELFF.

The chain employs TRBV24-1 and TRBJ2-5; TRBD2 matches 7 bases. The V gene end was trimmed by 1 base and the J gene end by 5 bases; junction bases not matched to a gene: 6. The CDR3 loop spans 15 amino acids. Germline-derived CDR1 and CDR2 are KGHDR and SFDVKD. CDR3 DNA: TGTGCCACCAGTGATTTCGCGGGAGTAGGGGAGACCCAGTACTTC. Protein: CATSDFAGVGETQYF.

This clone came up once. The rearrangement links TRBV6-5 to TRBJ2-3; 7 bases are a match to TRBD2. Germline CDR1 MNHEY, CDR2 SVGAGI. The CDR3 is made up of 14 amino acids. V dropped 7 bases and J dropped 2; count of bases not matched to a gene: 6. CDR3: CASKKREATDTQYF. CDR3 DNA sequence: TGTGCCAGCAAGAAACGGGAGGCCACAGATACGCAGTATTTT.

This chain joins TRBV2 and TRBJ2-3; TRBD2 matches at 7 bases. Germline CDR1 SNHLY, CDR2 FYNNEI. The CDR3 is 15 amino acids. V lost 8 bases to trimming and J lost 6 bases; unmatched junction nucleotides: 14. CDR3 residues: CASGGGTLGGDTQYF. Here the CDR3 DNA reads TGTGCCAGCGGGGGAGGGACGCTGGGTGGGGATACGCAGTATTTT.

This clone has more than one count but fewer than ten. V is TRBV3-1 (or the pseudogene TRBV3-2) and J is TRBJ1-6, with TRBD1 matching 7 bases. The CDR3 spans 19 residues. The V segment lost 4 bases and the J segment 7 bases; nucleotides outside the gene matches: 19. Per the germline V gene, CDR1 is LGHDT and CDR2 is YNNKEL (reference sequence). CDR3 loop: CASSLTLNGTVGQNSPLHF. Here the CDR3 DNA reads TGTGCCAGCAGCCTGACGTTGAATGGGACAGTCGGACAAAATTCACCCCTCCACTTT.

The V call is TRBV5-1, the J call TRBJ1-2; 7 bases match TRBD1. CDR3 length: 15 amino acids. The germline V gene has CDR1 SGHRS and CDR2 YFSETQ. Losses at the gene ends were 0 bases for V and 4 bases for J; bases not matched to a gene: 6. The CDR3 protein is CASSLASTGSYGYTF. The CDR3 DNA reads TGCGCCAGCAGCTTGGCCTCGACAGGGAGCTATGGCTACACCTTC.

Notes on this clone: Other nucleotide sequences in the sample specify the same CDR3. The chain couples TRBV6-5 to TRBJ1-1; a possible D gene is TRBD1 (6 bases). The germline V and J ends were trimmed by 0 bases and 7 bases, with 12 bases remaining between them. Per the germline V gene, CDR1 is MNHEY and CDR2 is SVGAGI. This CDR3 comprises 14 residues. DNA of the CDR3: TGTGCCAGCAGTTACTCGCGGGGGCAAGGTGAAGCTTTCTTT. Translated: CASSYSRGQGEAFF.

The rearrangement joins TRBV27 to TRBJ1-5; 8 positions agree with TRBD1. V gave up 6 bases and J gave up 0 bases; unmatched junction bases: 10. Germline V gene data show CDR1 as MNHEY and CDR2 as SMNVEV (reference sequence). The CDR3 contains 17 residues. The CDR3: CASSFGQGPYSNQPQHF. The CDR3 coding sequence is TGTGCCAGCAGCTTCGGACAGGGCCCATATAGCAATCAGCCCCAGCATTTT.

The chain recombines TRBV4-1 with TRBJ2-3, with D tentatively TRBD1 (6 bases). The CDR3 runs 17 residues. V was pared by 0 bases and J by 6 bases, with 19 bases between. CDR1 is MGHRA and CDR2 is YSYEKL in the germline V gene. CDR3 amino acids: CASSQDTGLLNGDTQYF. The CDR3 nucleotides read TGCGCCAGCAGCCAAGACACAGGGCTTTTAAACGGGGATACGCAGTATTTT.

The CDR3 nucleotides are TGTGCCAGCAGCTTAGAGGCAGGGAAGTCAGATGGCTACACCTTC. This codes for CASSLEAGKSDGYTF. This chain links TRBV7-6 with TRBJ1-2; TRBD1 might be the D (5 bases). Germline V gives CDR1 SGHVS, CDR2 FNYEAQ. V lost 1 base and J lost 6, with 15 bases in between. The CDR3 length is 15 residues.

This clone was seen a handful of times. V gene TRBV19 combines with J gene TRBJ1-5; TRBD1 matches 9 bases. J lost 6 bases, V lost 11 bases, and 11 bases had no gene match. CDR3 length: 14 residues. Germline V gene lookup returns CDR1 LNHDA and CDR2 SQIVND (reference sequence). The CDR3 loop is CASRWTGEFQPQHF. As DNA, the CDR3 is TGTGCCTCCAGATGGACAGGGGAGTTTCAGCCCCAGCATTTT.

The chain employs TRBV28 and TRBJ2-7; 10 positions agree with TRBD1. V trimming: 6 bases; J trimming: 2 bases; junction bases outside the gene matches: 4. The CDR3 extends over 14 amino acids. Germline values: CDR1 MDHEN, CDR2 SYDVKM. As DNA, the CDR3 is TGTGCCAGCAGAACCGGGACAGGGGCCTACGAGCAGTACTTC. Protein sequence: CASRTGTGAYEQYF.

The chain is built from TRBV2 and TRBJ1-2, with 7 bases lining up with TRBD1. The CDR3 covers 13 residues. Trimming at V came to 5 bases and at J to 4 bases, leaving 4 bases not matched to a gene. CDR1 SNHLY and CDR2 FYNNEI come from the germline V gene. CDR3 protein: CASSTTGAYGYTF. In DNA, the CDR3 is TGTGCCAGCAGTACAACAGGGGCCTATGGCTACACCTTC.

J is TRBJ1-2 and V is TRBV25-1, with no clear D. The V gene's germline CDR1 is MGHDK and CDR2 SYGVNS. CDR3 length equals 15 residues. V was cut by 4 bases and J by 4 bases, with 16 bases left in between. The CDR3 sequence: CASSVDGLGSYGYTF. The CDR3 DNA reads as TGTGCCAGCAGTGTGGACGGTTTGGGGAGCTATGGCTACACCTTC.

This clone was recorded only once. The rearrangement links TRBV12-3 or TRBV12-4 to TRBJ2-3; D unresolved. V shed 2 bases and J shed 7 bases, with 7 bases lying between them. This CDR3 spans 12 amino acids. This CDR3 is CASSLLTHTQYF. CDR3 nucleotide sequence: TGTGCCAGCAGTTTATTGACACATACGCAGTATTTT.